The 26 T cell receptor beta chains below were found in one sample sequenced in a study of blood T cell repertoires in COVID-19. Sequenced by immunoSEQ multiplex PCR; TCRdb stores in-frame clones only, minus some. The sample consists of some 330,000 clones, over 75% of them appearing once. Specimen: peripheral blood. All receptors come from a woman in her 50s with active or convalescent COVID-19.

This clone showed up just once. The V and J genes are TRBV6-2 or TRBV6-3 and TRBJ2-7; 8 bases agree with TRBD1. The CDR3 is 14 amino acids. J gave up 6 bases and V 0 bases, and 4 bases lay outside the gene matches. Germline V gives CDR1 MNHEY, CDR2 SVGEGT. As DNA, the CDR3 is TGTGCCAGCAGTTACTCGGACAGGGTGTTCGAGCAGTACTTC. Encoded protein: CASSYSDRVFEQYF.

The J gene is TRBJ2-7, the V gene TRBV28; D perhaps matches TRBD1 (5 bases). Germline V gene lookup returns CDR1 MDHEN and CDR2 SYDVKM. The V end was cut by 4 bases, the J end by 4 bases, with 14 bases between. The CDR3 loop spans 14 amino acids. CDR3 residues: CASSSRQSFYEQYF. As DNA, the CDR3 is TGTGCCAGCAGTTCCAGACAGAGTTTTTACGAGCAGTACTTC. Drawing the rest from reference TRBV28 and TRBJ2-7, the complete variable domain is DVKVTQSSRYLVKRTGEKVFLECVQDMDHENMFWYRQDPGLGLRLIYFSYDVKMKEKGDIPEGYSVSREKKERFSLILESASTNQTSMYLCASSSRQSFYEQYFGPGTRLTVT.

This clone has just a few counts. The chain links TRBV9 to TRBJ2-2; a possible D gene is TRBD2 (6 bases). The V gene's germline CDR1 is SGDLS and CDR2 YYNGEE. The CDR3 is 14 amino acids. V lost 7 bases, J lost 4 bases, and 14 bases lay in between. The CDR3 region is CASAGQAATGELFF. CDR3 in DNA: TGTGCCAGCGCGGGGCAGGCAGCCACCGGGGAGCTGTTTTTT.

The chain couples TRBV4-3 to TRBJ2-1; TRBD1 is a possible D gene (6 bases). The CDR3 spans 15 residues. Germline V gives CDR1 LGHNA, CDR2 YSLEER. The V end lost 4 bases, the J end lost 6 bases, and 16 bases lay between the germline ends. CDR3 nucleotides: TGCGCCAGCAGCCCCCCGGACAGCCTTCCCAATGAGCAGTTCTTC. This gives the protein CASSPPDSLPNEQFF.

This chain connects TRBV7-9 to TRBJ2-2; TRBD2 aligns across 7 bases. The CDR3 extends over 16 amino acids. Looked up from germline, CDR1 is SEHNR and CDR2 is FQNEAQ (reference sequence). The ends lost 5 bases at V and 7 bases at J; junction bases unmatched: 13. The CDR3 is CASSPPSSGFFGELFF. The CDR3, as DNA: TGTGCCAGCAGCCCGCCCTCTAGCGGTTTCTTCGGGGAGCTGTTTTTT.

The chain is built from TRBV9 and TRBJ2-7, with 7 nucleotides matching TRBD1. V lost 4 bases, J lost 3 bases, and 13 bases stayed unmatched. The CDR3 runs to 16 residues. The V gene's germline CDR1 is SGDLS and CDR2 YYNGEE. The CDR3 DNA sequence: TGTGCCAGCAGCCTGGGACAGAGGACTCCTTACTACGAGCAGTACTTC. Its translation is CASSLGQRTPYYEQYF.

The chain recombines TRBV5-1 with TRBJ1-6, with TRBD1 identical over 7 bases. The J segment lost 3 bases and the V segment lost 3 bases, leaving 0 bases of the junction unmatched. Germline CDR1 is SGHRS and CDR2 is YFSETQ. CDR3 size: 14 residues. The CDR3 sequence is CASSWDSYNSPLHF. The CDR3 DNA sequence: TGCGCCAGCAGCTGGGACAGCTATAATTCACCCCTCCACTTT.

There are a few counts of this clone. CDR3 protein: CAWSDRGRGYEKLFF. The CDR3 DNA sequence: TGTGCCTGGTCGGACAGGGGGCGAGGGTATGAAAAACTGTTTTTT. The chain employs TRBV30 and TRBJ1-4, with 11 bases lining up with TRBD1. The CDR3 spans 15 residues. V lost 5 bases to trimming and J lost 6 bases; unmatched junction nucleotides: 8. Germline-derived CDR1 and CDR2 are GTSNPN and SVGIG (reference sequence). The complete variable domain, with remaining parts taken from reference TRBV30 and TRBJ1-4, reads SQTIHQWPATLVQPVGSPLSLECTVEGTSNPNLYWYRQAAGRGLQLLFYSVGIGQISSEVPQNLSASRPQDRQFILSSKKLLLSDSGFYLCAWSDRGRGYEKLFFGSGTQLSVL.

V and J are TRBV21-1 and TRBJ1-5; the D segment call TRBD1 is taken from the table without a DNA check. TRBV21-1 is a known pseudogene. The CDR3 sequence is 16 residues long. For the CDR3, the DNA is TGTGCCAGCAGCAAAGAAGGGACAGGGGGCGTTCAGCCCCAGCATTTT. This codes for CASSKEGTGGVQPQHF.

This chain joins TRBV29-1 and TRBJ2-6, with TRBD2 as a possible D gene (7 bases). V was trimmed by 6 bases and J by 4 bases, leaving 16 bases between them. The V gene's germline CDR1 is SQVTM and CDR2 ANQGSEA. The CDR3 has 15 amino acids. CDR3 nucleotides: TGCAGCGTGCTTAGGGGGGGGTCAGGGGCCAACGTCCTGACTTTC. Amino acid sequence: CSVLRGGSGANVLTF.

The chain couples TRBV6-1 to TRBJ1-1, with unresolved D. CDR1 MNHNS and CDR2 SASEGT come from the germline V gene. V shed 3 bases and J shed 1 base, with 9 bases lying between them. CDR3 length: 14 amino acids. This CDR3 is CASSDRQANTEAFF. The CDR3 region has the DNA TGTGCCAGCAGTGACAGGCAGGCGAACACTGAAGCTTTCTTT.

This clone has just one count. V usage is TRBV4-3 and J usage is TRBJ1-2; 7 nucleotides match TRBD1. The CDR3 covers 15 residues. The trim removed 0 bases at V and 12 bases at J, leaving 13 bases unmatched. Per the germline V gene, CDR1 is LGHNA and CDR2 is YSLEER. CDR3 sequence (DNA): TGCGCCAGCAGCCAAGATCGCTGGGTAGGGGGCGACAACACCTTC. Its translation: CASSQDRWVGGDNTF.

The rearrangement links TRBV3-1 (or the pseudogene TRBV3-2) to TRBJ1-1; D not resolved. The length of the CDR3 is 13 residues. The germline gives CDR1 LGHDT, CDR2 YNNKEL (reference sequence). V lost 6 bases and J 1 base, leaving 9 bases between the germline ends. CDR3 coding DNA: TGTGCCAGCAGTCCGAACAGGAACACTGAAGCTTTCTTT. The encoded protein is CASSPNRNTEAFF.

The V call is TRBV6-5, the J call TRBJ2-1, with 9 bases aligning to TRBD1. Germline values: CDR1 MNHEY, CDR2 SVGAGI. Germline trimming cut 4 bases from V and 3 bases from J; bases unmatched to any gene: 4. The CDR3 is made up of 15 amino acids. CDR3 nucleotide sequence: TGTGCCAGCAGTTCAATGACAGGGGGCTACAATGAGCAGTTCTTC. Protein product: CASSSMTGGYNEQFF.

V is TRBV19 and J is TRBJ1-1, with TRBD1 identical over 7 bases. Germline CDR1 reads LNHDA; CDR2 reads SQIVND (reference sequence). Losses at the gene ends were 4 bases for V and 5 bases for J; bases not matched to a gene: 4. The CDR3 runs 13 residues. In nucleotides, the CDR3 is TGTGCCAGTAGTACAGGGGGGATTACTGAAGCTTTCTTT. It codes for CASSTGGITEAFF. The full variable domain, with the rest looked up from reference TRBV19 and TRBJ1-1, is DGGITQSPKYLFRKEGQNVTLSCEQNLNHDAMYWYRQDPGQGLRLIYYSQIVNDFQKGDIAEGYSVSREKKESFPLTVTSAQKNPTAFYLCASSTGGITEAFFGQGTRLTVV.

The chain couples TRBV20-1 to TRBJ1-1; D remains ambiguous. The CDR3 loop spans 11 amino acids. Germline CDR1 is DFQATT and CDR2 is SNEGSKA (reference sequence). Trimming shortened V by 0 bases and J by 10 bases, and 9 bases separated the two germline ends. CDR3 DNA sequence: TGCAGTGCTAGAGATTTAGTTCGAGCTTTCTTT. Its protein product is CSARDLVRAFF.

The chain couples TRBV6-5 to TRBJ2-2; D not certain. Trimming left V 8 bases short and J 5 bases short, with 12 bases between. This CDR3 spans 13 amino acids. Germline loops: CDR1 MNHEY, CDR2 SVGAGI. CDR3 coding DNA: TGTGCCAGCTCCCTAGGCCAAACCGGGGAGCTGTTTTTT. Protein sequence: CASSLGQTGELFF.

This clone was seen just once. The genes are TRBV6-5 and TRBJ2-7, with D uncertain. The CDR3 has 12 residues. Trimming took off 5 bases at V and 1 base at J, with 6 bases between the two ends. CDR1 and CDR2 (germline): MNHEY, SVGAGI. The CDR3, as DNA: TGTGCCAGCAGTCTCGGGTCCTACGAGCAGTACTTC. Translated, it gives CASSLGSYEQYF.

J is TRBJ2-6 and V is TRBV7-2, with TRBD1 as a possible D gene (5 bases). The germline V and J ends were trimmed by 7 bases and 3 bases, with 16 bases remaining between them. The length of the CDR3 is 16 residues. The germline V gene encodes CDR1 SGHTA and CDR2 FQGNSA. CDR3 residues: CASTPQAVFGANVLTF. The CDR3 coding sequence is TGTGCCAGCACCCCACAGGCCGTGTTTGGGGCCAACGTCCTGACTTTC.

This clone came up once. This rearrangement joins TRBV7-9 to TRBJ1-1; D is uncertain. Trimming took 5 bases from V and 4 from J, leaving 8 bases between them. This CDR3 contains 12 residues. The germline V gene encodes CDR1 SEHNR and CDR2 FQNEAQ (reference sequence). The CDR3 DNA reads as TGTGCCAGCAGCCCCGTTATCACTGAAGCTTTCTTT. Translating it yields CASSPVITEAFF.

CDR3 residues: CASSSRVPGNTIYF. As DNA, the CDR3 is TGTGCCAGCAGTTCCAGGGTACCGGGAAACACCATATATTTT. The rearrangement uses TRBV6-2 or TRBV6-3 and TRBJ1-3, with D tentatively TRBD1 (5 bases). Germline CDR1 and CDR2: MNHEY and SVGEGT. The V end lost 4 bases, the J end lost 4 bases, and 11 bases lay between the germline ends. The CDR3 consists of 14 residues.

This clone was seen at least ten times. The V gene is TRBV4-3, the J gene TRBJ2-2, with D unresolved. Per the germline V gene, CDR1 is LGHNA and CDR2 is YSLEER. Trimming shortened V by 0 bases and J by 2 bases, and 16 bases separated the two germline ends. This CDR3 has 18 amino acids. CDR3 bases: TGCGCCAGCAGCCAAGACCCCCCTACGCGCCTAAACACCGGGGAGCTGTTTTTT. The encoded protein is CASSQDPPTRLNTGELFF.

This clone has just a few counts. The CDR3 DNA sequence: TGTGCCAGCAGCCCCCATATCGGGGACACTGAAGCTTTCTTT. Protein product: CASSPHIGDTEAFF. The genes are TRBV5-5 and TRBJ1-1; D remains unclear. Trimming shortened V by 4 bases and J by 3 bases, and 13 bases separated the two germline ends. From germline, CDR1 is SGHKS and CDR2 YYEKEE (reference sequence). There are 14 residues in the CDR3.

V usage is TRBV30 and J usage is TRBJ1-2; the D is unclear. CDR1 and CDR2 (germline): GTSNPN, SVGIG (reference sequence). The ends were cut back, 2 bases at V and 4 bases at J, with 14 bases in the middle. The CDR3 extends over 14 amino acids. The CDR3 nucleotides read TGTGCCTGGAGTAAGGTGACTTTGGTCTATGGCTACACCTTC. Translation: CAWSKVTLVYGYTF.

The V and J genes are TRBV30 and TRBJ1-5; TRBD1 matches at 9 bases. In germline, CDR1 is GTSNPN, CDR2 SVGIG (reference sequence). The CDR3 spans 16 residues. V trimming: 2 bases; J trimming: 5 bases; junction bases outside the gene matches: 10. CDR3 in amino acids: CAWSLSGTGLHQPQHF. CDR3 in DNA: TGTGCCTGGAGTTTATCCGGGACAGGGCTCCATCAGCCCCAGCATTTT.

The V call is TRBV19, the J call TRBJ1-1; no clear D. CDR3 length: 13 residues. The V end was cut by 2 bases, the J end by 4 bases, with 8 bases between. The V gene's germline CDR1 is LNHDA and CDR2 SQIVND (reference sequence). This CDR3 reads CASSISGSTEAFF. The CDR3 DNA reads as TGTGCCAGTAGTATATCAGGATCCACTGAAGCTTTCTTT.